A selection of T cell receptor beta chains follows, all from one sample in a study of cytotoxic CD8 clonotypes in ibrutinib-treated CLL. Some clones are missing from TCRdb's copy, which holds only in-frame ones; the method was immunoSEQ multiplex PCR. The repertoire has under 200,000 clones, around 84% of them found once; the top ten carry 2% to 2.5%. The source material was PBMCs, sampled after 12 months of ibrutinib treatment. These receptors originate from a human donor with chronic lymphocytic leukemia. Each CDR3 is given with its conserved first and last residue.

j_call,v_call,cdr3_aa
TRBJ2-3,TRBV18,CASSPVDHTDTQYF
TRBJ1-2,TRBV28,CASSLQGRDGYTF
TRBJ1-3,TRBV19,CASSLGGIGGNTIYF
TRBJ1-2,TRBV6-5,CASSLRPAGPYGYTF
TRBJ1-2,TRBV30,CAYPTGVGYTF
TRBJ1-4,TRBV7-9,CASSFRSGEKLFF
TRBJ2-1,TRBV21-1,CASSKRGPSGPAAPYNEQFF
TRBJ2-6,TRBV4-2,CAGGTGQRLTGANVLTF
TRBJ2-1,TRBV4-2,CASSQEASGGADEQFF
TRBJ1-4,TRBV4-2,CASSQESRRTDEKLFF
TRBJ1-5,TRBV28,CASRNRESGLPQHF
TRBJ2-7,TRBV28,CASTPFLGRTYEQYF
TRBJ1-1,TRBV7-3,CASSLKGQGVPGTEAFF
TRBJ1-2,TRBV5-5,CASNQWSGGYTF
TRBJ2-5,TRBV7-8,CASSLGPSQETQYF
TRBJ2-7,TRBV7-2,CASSKQGAAYEQYF
TRBJ2-2,TRBV10-3,CAISEPELRLGELFF
TRBJ1-4,TRBV29-1,CSVEVGGVEKLFF
TRBJ2-7,TRBV6-5,CASSLAGSGREQYF
TRBJ2-3,TRBV10-3,CAISEGTDTQYF
TRBJ1-5,TRBV7-2,CASSVRPYSNQPQHF
TRBJ2-3,TRBV9,CASSVGFTDTQYF
TRBJ1-4,TRBV5-6,CASSFGAGEKLFF
TRBJ2-1,TRBV5-1,CASSRRGARTYNEQFF
TRBJ2-7,TRBV5-6,CASSLDGQGSYEQYF
TRBJ1-4,TRBV19,CASRADRVINEKLFF
TRBJ2-3,TRBV7-2,CASSLQGGADTQYF
TRBJ1-5,TRBV18,CASSPQDRGHLGQPQHF
TRBJ1-5,TRBV28,CASIEEGRFNQPQHF
TRBJ1-2,TRBV18,CASSPYGDGYTF
TRBJ1-2,TRBV5-5,CASSLDSAGLGYTF
TRBJ2-2,TRBV10-3,CAASAAGGGTGELFF
TRBJ2-7,TRBV7-9,CASSYLAGDSYEQYF
TRBJ1-3,TRBV6-5,CASSYSGSSSGNTIYF
TRBJ1-4,TRBV29-1,CSARTGREKLFF
TRBJ2-2,TRBV9,CASSVAETGELFF
TRBJ2-3,TRBV10-3,CAIKGLAVTDTQYF
TRBJ2-5,TRBV30,CAWSLGGETQYF
TRBJ1-2,TRBV6-5,CASSYSTGTPGGYTF
TRBJ1-2,TRBV7-3,CASSLMYPPAGKNYGYTF
TRBJ1-1,TRBV9,CASSATGGLTEAFF
TRBJ2-7,TRBV7-3,CASSLSGQGNPYEQYF
TRBJ2-3,TRBV9,CASSLQGVDTQYF
TRBJ1-1,TRBV5-1,CASSLYSVNTEAFF
TRBJ1-1,TRBV10-1,CASIWREDMNTEAFF
TRBJ1-1,TRBV19,CASSIFSNRARNTEAFF
TRBJ2-7,TRBV4-3,CASSQENWGRQYF
TRBJ2-3,TRBV18,CASSPDGGTQYF
TRBJ1-4,TRBV28,CASSYWDSKLTTNEKLFF
TRBJ2-5,TRBV9,CASSAPGHGWETQYF
TRBJ2-5,TRBV10-3,CAISAFSGPQETQYF
TRBJ1-4,TRBV27,CASSLSRPREKLFF
TRBJ1-1,TRBV28,CASSLRLGGNTEAFF
TRBJ1-1,TRBV20-1,CSANEAFF
TRBJ2-5,TRBV7-6,CASSLALQETQYF
TRBJ1-2,TRBV28,CASSPGTGGYGYTF
TRBJ2-7,TRBV7-2,CASSFAGSSYEQYF
TRBJ1-1,TRBV18,CASSPLRGADTEAFF
TRBJ2-1,TRBV7-8,CASSVTGPLKQFF
TRBJ1-3,TRBV18,CASSPLGQTGNTIYF